This TCR beta chain is from a study of blood T cells in healthy people across ages (dated by TCRdb to 2015 to 2017). As for the study more broadly: In model experiments, roughly one uniquely barcoded TCR beta cDNA molecule per two T cells was captured by template switching. The study measured age-related changes in TCR beta repertoire diversity using deep sequencing normalized with unique cDNA molecular identifiers. The donors were divided into four age groups: young (average around 17 years), middle-aged (approximately 42), aged (about 56) and long-lived (nearly 85). The study analyzed two additional independent replicas of 1 million unique cDNA reads from the same blood draw for two donors, one aged 18 to 30 and one aged 80 or older.

This clonotype was seen a few times. There is no known antigen for this receptor. Base quality data are lacking; no much larger clone is found one base away. Donors were 40 or so systemically healthy Caucasian individuals from Russia aged roughly 6 to 100 years. About 10 milliliters of peripheral blood were drawn from each donor into EDTA-treated Vacutainer tubes. PBMCs were isolated by Ficoll-Paque density-gradient centrifugation, with at least 7 million obtained per sample. Trizol reagent was used to extract total RNA from PBMCs, with at least 5 micrograms per sample. The percentages of naive CD45RAhigh/CD27high T cells were determined by flow cytometry on a PBMC aliquot from every donor. What the research found in general, with its limitations: The long-lived group showed more naive CD4+ T cells, fewer expanded clones and increased TCR diversity than the aged group, suggesting age selection. A strong correlation was found between observed TCR beta diversity and the percentage of naive T cells measured by flow cytometry. Since profiling was done on bulk unsorted PBMCs, naive and antigen-experienced compartments could not be conclusively compared. Donor CMV infection status was unknown, potentially confounding age-related changes in expanded clonotypes. Estimates of total diversity from one million sequenced T cells were regarded as lower bounds and underestimates. Observed TCR beta diversity per million T cells fell roughly linearly with age, and a significant reduction was already apparent by age about 43.

The method behind the library was 5' RACE. Reads for this sample came from an Illumina HiSeq 2500. A second PCR of roughly 7 to 12 cycles was performed with a sample-barcoded 5' primer and a J-beta primer mix. Each TCR beta cDNA molecule received a unique molecular identifier from a template-switch 5' adaptor carrying 12 random nucleotides. Each sample yielded at least 2.5 million CDR3-containing paired-end reads. First-strand cDNA synthesis was performed from all RNA using the Mint cDNA synthesis kit, with priming by a TRBC-specific oligonucleotide. All cDNA was treated with uracil-DNA glycosylase and then went through a first 18-cycle PCR with the universal primers M1SS and BC2_uni_R. For the original study's pipeline: Normalization of each sample was performed by random selection of 1 million high-quality reads, each carrying a distinct molecular identifier. Instead of being binned into consensus sequences, reads with shared molecular identifiers were discarded. MiTCR, run with a Q25 quality threshold and the strictest error-elimination algorithm, handled CDR3 identification, clonotype clustering and error correction. A nonparametric unseen species model with Euler transformation was used to estimate a lower bound on total TCR beta diversity. TCRdb's own reprocessing of the public reads used fastp at Q25 and MiXCR and kept productive beta chains. All rows with the same CDR3 protein become a single entry with the most common DNA and genes. The V and J calls follow TCRdb's processing rather than the paper's. Here the sample has fewer than 1,200,000 distinct CDR3 sequences; almost 25% occur a single time. The ten biggest clones cover 0.65% to 0.75% of the sample.

In addition, the sample was reused for a study of T cells of mothers and their children. The second study's authors report: The donors were nine systemically healthy Caucasian individuals, made up of three mothers and their six children. cDNA synthesis consumed the entire amount of extracted RNA, loaded at approximately 1.6 ug RNA in each 15 ul reaction. Sample barcodes and 2-4 random nucleotides were added via the M1S primer in the second PCR. Over 10 million TCR beta CDR3 reads came from each mother, compared with millions of reads from each child. In both related and unrelated pairs, thymic selection shapes the output of TCR recombination in a similar way, with inherited differences having only a minor effect. Normalized repertoire overlap was always found to be slightly, but never significantly, higher in related mother-child pairs than in unrelated mother-child pairs. With a sensitivity of approximately 96 clones per million clonotypes, no persistent microchimeric T cell clones were detected. To look for features that set related mother-child pairs apart from unrelated individuals, the researchers ran deep NGS to compare the TCR beta repertoires of mothers and children. The mean age was about 38 +/- 4 years for the mothers and 11 +/- 4 years for the children. After adapters were ligated using NEBNext reagents, the libraries underwent 100+100 nt paired-end sequencing on an Illumina HiSeq 2000. To prevent cross-contamination, the mother and child libraries were prepared one month apart and sequenced in separate runs. For each donor, somewhere between 500,000 and 2,000,000 distinct TCR beta clonotypes were identified. Naive TCR beta clonotypes were estimated from low-frequency clonotypes matched to each donor's FACS-determined naive share, without sorting.

The origin of this receptor is a girl aged 2 to 9 in good health. Sequencing input: blood.

Read as DNA, the sequence is TGTGCCAGCAGCTTCGAGGGCTACGGTAATGAGCAGTTCTTC. This is translated as CASSFEGYGNEQFF. The chain joins TRBV5-6 to TRBJ2-1; the D region possibly corresponds to TRBD2 (5 bases align). Including the terminal cysteine and phenylalanine, the CDR3 comprises 14 residues. Only CDR3 DNA remains: 42 bases, in frame from the first base. V drops 2 bases and J drops 7 bases, leaving 13 bases in between. The germline V gene supplies CDR1 SGHDT and CDR2 YYEEEE.